This T cell receptor (beta chain) derives from a study of beta chain features in type 1 diabetes. Concerning this clone: Its antigen remains unknown.

The CDR3 loop spans 13 amino acids. The V and J ends lost 6 bases and 11 bases, in that order; junction bases with no gene match: 8. Germline V gives CDR1 MNHEY, CDR2 SVGAGI. Findings and limits, study-wide: Type 1 diabetes patients had moderately but significantly shorter TCRB CDR3s in all four CD4+ subsets. Within the patient group, naive, central memory and Treg TCRB repertoires appeared more similar to each other than within healthy donors. PCR might preferentially amplify shorter templates, equally in patients and controls.

The sequenced template was cDNA made from the entire isolated RNA. Sequencing was performed with immunoSEQ multiplex PCR; in TCRdb, only in-frame clones are kept and a portion is missing. Of 240,000 or so clones listed, over 11% were seen once; the top ten hold around 0.019%. This TCR came from a man aged 25 to 45 with type 1 diabetes. This chain links TRBV6-5 with TRBJ2-1; 9 positions match TRBD2. The specimen sequenced was naive CD4+ T cells from blood. Written as DNA, the CDR3 is TGTGCCAGCAGGCCTCTAGCGGGGCGCCAGCAGTTCTTC. This codes for CASRPLAGRQQFF.